These T cell receptor beta chains were read from a single sample in a study of T cells after yellow fever vaccination. TCRdb redid the calling of the 5' RACE reads with MiXCR, one entry per CDR3 protein. Of 250,000 to 400,000 distinct CDR3 sequences listed, roughly 4.3% are singletons. This material consisted of PBMCs, taken 15 days after the yellow fever booster vaccination. The receptors were gathered from a young man who received the YFV17D yellow fever vaccine. Each CDR3 is given with its conserved first and last residue.

j_call,v_call,cdr3_aa
TRBJ1-2,TRBV5-1,CASSAIGTNYGYTF
TRBJ1-2,TRBV7-9,CASSLDSFYGYTF
TRBJ2-1,TRBV12-3/TRBV12-4,CASTVPLTEQFF
TRBJ1-1,TRBV5-1,CASMATGTNTEAFF
TRBJ1-2,TRBV12-5,CASALRTGQTNYGYTF
TRBJ1-2,TRBV20-1,CSASIRTGEYGYTF
TRBJ1-2,TRBV7-8,CASSLVSGEGGYTF
TRBJ2-7,TRBV5-1,CASSRVLAASSYEQYF
TRBJ1-1,TRBV19,CASSIRGMREAFF
TRBJ1-1,TRBV25-1,CATGREDTEAFF
TRBJ1-3,TRBV7-9,CASIQGGPGNTIYF
TRBJ1-4,TRBV7-2,CASSRRQLDRATNEKLFF
TRBJ2-7,TRBV18,CASSPFGTAYEQYF
TRBJ2-3,TRBV6-5,CASRRGETTDTQYF
TRBJ1-5,TRBV15,CATSRSGYQPQHF
TRBJ2-5,TRBV18,CASSPTGQETQYF
TRBJ1-4,TRBV7-9,CASSPAVGVISEKLFF
TRBJ2-5,TRBV5-1,CASSFEGTQYF
TRBJ2-3,TRBV24-1,CATSGGHSSTDTQYF
TRBJ2-3,TRBV6-6,CASRGGQGTDTQYF
TRBJ2-5,TRBV18,CASATTYNQETQYF
TRBJ2-2,TRBV12-3/TRBV12-4,CASSDGNTGELFF
TRBJ1-5,TRBV5-5,CASSGGTGRGTSNQPQHF
TRBJ1-2,TRBV7-2,CASSDHPPGTEYGYTF
TRBJ2-5,TRBV7-2,CASSLNTGGPETQYF
TRBJ2-5,TRBV7-9,CASSRTAVNQETQYF
TRBJ2-3,TRBV29-1,CSVFKQGAVGTDTQYF
TRBJ2-5,TRBV7-2,CASSPPAGGKETQYF
TRBJ2-5,TRBV7-3,CASSLGLAVGETQYF
TRBJ2-5,TRBV7-7,CASSSVGEGETQYF
TRBJ2-1,TRBV7-2,CASSLKAAGDNEQFF
TRBJ2-6,TRBV12-3/TRBV12-4,CASSNRGSGANVLTF
TRBJ2-1,TRBV6-5,CASSWTGDYNEQFF
TRBJ1-5,TRBV5-1,CASSPEGQNQPQHF
TRBJ1-1,TRBV18,CASSLTRITGAPMNTEAFF
TRBJ2-5,TRBV6-6,CASSYSGTQGRETQYF
TRBJ2-5,TRBV5-1,CASSSLTGSDKETQYF
TRBJ2-3,TRBV20-1,CSAPKTSGGPDTQYF
TRBJ1-2,TRBV6-1,CASSDSRNYGYTF
TRBJ2-7,TRBV7-2,CASSLGGSGVIYEQYF
TRBJ2-5,TRBV20-1,CSARPTRPSQETQYF
TRBJ2-5,TRBV20-1,CSARDGGGREETQYF
TRBJ2-7,TRBV29-1,CSVEALGQGSYEQYF
TRBJ1-5,TRBV16,CASSQWTGAPLSNLNQPQHF
TRBJ2-2,TRBV7-9,CASSPGTLVSNTGELFF
TRBJ2-5,TRBV6-4,CASSDFNRGALNQETQYF
TRBJ1-1,TRBV18,CASSPLREVNTEAFF
TRBJ2-2,TRBV9,CASSVRAGELFF
TRBJ1-2,TRBV10-3,CAISTGGENYGYTF
TRBJ2-2,TRBV11-2,CASSLEVFGELFF
TRBJ2-7,TRBV11-2,CASLFMIGNEQYF
TRBJ2-5,TRBV3-1,CASSHSGAPETQYF
TRBJ1-1,TRBV12-3/TRBV12-4,CASSGTGGMNTEAFF
TRBJ1-2,TRBV6-5,CATETAGTGAAGYTF
TRBJ2-7,TRBV27,CASSLRGAYEQYF
TRBJ2-3,TRBV5-1,CASSSGLVADTQYF
TRBJ2-3,TRBV27,CASSRKDRATDTQYF